This T cell receptor (beta chain) was sequenced in a study of regulatory T cells in long-lasting Graves disease. General observations from the study: Persistent Graves' patients possessed reduced TCR diversity relative to recently diagnosed ones.

Time point indicated: persistent/refractory GD, antithyroid drugs over 5 years with positive TRAb. PBMCs were the source of the RNA used for TCR sequencing. In the case of this clonotype: What it binds is not known.

To make TCR beta libraries, researchers used iRepertoire HTBI primers and Arm-PCR of CDR3 regions. TCRdb fed the multiplex PCR reads into MiXCR, producing one record per CDR3 protein. Of around 400,000 distinct CDR3 sequences in the sample, around a fifth were seen once. From germline, CDR1 is SGHDT and CDR2 YYEEEE. This CDR3 region has 14 residues. The V end was cut by 4 bases, the J end by 10 bases, with 15 bases between. The chain is built from TRBV5-6 and TRBJ1-6; D possibly corresponds to TRBD1 (5 bases). The receptor comes from a female donor with Graves disease. The sequences come from peripheral blood mononuclear cells (PBMCs), collected when the disease was refractory, from a patient treated with antithyroid drugs. CDR3 DNA: TGTGCCAGCAGCCCCCGGGGTGGGGGATCACCCCTCCACTTT. Amino acids: CASSPRGGGSPLHF.